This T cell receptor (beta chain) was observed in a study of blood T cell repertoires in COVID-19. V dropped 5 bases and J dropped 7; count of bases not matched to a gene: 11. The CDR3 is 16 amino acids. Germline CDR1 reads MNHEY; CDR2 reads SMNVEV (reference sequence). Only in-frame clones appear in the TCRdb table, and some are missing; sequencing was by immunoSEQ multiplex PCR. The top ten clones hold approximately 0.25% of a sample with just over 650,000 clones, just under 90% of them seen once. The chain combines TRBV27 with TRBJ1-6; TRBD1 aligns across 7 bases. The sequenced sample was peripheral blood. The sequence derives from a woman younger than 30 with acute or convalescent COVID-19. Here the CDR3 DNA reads TGTGCCAGCAGTACTTTTTTACCGGGACAGAATTCACCCCTCCACTTT. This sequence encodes CASSTFLPGQNSPLHF.